This TCR beta chain is from a study of T cells after posttransplantation cyclophosphamide. Repertoires were generated with immunoSEQ multiplex PCR, while TCRdb's copy carries only in-frame clones and drops some. The sample has fewer than 3,000 clones, under 80% seen once; the top ten hold less than 40%. Cyclophosphamide on days +3 and +4 followed busulfan-fludarabine conditioning and a marrow graft. Material: PBMCs, obtained after allogeneic stem cell transplant with posttransplant cyclophosphamide. This clonotype originated in a female patient in her 50s who received an allogeneic stem cell transplant from a related donor, was CMV-positive, and had no GVHD. Some T cells may trace back to the graft donor.

Written as DNA, the CDR3 is TGCAGCGGGGGGGACAGGGCGGGTGAGCAGTTCTTC. Amino acid sequence: CSGGDRAGEQFF. This chain uses TRBV29-1 with TRBJ2-1; 9 bases map to TRBD1. The V gene's germline CDR1 is SQVTM and CDR2 ANQGSEA. The ends lost 7 bases at V and 9 bases at J; junction bases unmatched: 7. This CDR3 contains 12 residues.